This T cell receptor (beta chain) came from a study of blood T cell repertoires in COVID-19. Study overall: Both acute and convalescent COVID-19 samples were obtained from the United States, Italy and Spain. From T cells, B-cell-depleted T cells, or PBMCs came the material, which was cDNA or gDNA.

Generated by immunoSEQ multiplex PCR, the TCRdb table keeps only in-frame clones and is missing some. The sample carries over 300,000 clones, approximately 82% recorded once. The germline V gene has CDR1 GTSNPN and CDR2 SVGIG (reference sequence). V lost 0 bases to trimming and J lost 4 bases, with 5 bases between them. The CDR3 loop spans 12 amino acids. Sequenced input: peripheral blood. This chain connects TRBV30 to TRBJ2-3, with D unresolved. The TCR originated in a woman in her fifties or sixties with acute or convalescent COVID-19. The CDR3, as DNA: TGTGCCTGGAGTGTTGGAGCAGATACGCAGTATTTT. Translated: CAWSVGADTQYF.